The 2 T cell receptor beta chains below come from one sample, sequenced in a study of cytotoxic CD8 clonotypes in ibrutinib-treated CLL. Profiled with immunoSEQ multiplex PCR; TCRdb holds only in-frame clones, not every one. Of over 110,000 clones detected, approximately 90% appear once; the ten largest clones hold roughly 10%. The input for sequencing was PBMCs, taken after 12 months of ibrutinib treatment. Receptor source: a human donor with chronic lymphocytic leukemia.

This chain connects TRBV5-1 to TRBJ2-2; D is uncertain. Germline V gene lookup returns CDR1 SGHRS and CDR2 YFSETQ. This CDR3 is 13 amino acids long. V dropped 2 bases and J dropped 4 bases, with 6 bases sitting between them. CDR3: CASSFRPTGELFF. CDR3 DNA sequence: TGCGCCAGCAGCTTCCGACCCACCGGGGAGCTGTTTTTT. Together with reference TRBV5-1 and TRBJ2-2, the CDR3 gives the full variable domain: KAGVTQTPRYLIKTRGQQVTLSCSPISGHRSVSWYQQTPGQGLQFLFEYFSETQRNKGNFPGRFSGRQFSNSRSEMNVSTLELGDSALYLCASSFRPTGELFFGEGSRLTVL.

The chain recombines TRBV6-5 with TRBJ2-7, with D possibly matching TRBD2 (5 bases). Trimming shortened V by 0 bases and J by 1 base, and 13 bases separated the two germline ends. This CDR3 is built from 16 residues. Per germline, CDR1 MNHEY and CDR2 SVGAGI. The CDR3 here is CASSYSVGATSYEQYF. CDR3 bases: TGTGCCAGCAGTTACTCGGTGGGAGCCACGTCCTACGAGCAGTACTTC.